This TCR beta chain was recovered during a study of cytomegalovirus exposure and HLA in healthy donors. Trimming pared 1 base from V and 2 bases from J, leaving 5 bases between. Germline V lookup: CDR1 SGHDN, CDR2 FVKESK. The CDR3 consists of 13 residues. Overall study results and limits: Analysis was carried out at a later point, and it linked a missense DCLRE1C variant to TCR beta V- and J-gene trimming. The classifier reportedly diagnosed cytomegalovirus status with high specificity and sensitivity. As was reported, the HLA-A and HLA-B alleles of most subjects were accurately predicted from TCR beta sequences.

About this clone itself: The antigen is unknown.

The PCR employed 60 Vbeta primers together with 13 Jbeta primers. Measured with immunoSEQ multiplex PCR; TCRdb has only the in-frame clones, and not every one. In the table there are fewer than 200,000 clones, approximately 80% of which are singletons. Sequenced sample: PBMCs. The receptor was isolated from a female donor in good health and CMV-seronegative. The gene calls are TRBV14 and TRBJ1-2, with D unclear. The CDR3 sequence: CASSQAVNYGYTF. The CDR3, as DNA: TGTGCCAGCAGCCAAGCCGTGAACTATGGCTACACCTTC. The full variable domain, rest sourced from reference TRBV14 and TRBJ1-2, is EAGVTQFPSHSVIEKGQTVTLRCDPISGHDNLYWYRRVMGKEIKFLLHFVKESKQDESGMPNNRFLAERTGGTYSTLKVQPAELEDSGVYFCASSQAVNYGYTFGSGTRLTVV.